This is a list of T cell receptor beta chains from one sample in a study of molecular identifiers for immune sequencing clone quantification. TCRdb recomputed calls from the PCR reads with MiXCR, one row per CDR3 protein. In the table there are about 320,000 distinct CDR3 sequences, 24% of which are singletons. Input material: naive CD8+ T cells from blood, with Jurkat cell RNA spiked in. Receptors originate from a human donor in good health. Some libraries in this study had Jurkat cell RNA spiked in. The CDR3 runs from the conserved cysteine through the conserved F or W. The D gene is left open where the match is weak. Clone size is shown for a subset of rows, as once, few, many or a class of expanded clone.

>TRBD1|TRBV19|.|TRBJ2-6
CASSTDRGGANVLTF
TGTGCCAGTAGTACCGACAGGGGAGGGGCCAACGTCCTGACTTTC
>.|TRBV4-2|.|TRBJ2-2
CASSQDLNTGELFF
TGTGCCAGCAGCCAAGATCTCAACACCGGGGAGCTGTTTTTT
>TRBD1|TRBV24-1|.|TRBJ2-7
CATSAPVTGGYEQYF
TGTGCCACCAGTGCGCCGGTGACAGGGGGCTACGAGCAGTACTTC
>TRBD1|TRBV7-9|many|TRBJ1-1
CASSSRQGGTEAFF
TGTGCCAGCAGCTCCAGACAGGGAGGCACTGAAGCTTTCTTT
>TRBD1|TRBV5-1|many|TRBJ2-5
CASSWTDRGEAQETQYF
TGCGCCAGCAGCTGGACGGACAGGGGTGAGGCCCAAGAGACCCAGTACTTC
>.|TRBV20-1|few|TRBJ1-1
CSVRVAGEAFF
TGCAGTGTTAGAGTAGCTGGTGAAGCTTTCTTT
>.|TRBV4-2|few|TRBJ1-6
CASSQDPQRSSYNSPLHF
TGTGCCAGCAGCCAAGATCCTCAGCGCAGCTCCTATAATTCACCCCTCCACTTT
>TRBD1|TRBV10-3|few|TRBJ2-3
CAISEEGQGATDTQYF
TGTGCCATCAGCGAGGAGGGACAGGGGGCCACAGATACGCAGTATTTT
>.|TRBV6-2/TRBV6-3|few|TRBJ2-7
CASRPTAPGVAGQYF
TGTGCCAGCAGACCCACTGCTCCTGGAGTAGCCGGGCAGTACTTC
>TRBD2|TRBV7-9|once|TRBJ2-1
CASSPVGTRSINERFF
TGTGCCAGCAGCCCAGTGGGGACTAGATCCATCAATGAGCGGTTCTTC
>TRBD2|TRBV12-3/TRBV12-4|few|TRBJ2-5
CASSFTSGTGTRYF
TGTGCCAGCAGTTTTACTAGCGGCACAGGGACCCGGTACTTC
>.|TRBV27|.|TRBJ1-5
CASRPTRGGRQPQHF
TGTGCCAGCAGGCCAACCCGCGGGGGTCGGCAGCCCCAGCATTTT
>.|TRBV6-1|many|TRBJ2-3
CASSEVRGAEETDTQYF
TGTGCCAGCAGTGAAGTAAGGGGGGCGGAGGAAACAGATACGCAGTATTTT
>.|TRBV5-4|many|TRBJ2-6
CASSPESGANVLTF
TGTGCCAGCAGCCCGGAAAGCGGGGCCAACGTCCTGACTTTC
>.|TRBV12-3/TRBV12-4|once|TRBJ1-2
CASSLSAENGNYGYTF
TGTGCCAGCAGTTTATCGGCCGAGAACGGTAACTATGGCTACACCTTC
>.|TRBV4-1|.|TRBJ1-5
CASSQGAELGNQPQHF
TGCGCCAGCAGCCAAGGAGCCGAATTGGGCAATCAGCCCCAGCATTTT
>.|TRBV15|many|TRBJ2-3
CATSSVGEVTDTQYF
TGTGCCACCAGCAGCGTCGGGGAGGTCACAGATACGCAGTATTTT
>.|TRBV4-1|.|TRBJ2-3
CASRLHIGTDGTDTQYF
TGCGCCAGCAGACTTCATATTGGGACGGACGGCACAGATACGCAGTATTTT
>.|TRBV7-6|many|TRBJ2-2
CASSRFAGQFANTGELFF
TGTGCCAGCAGCCGGTTTGCGGGACAGTTCGCGAACACCGGGGAGCTGTTTTTT
>TRBD1|TRBV7-9|.|TRBJ2-7
CASSSDRAHEQYF
TGTGCCAGCAGCTCCGACAGGGCACACGAGCAGTACTTC
>.|TRBV27|many|TRBJ1-2
CASSSYPRYGYTF
TGTGCCAGCAGTTCTTATCCCCGTTATGGCTACACCTTC
>TRBD1|TRBV4-1|few|TRBJ2-7
CASRAGTDYEQYF
TGCGCCAGCAGAGCCGGGACAGACTACGAGCAGTACTTC
>.|TRBV14|many|TRBJ2-5
CASSHRSLRETQYF
TGTGCCAGCAGCCACCGGAGCCTAAGGGAGACCCAGTACTTC
>.|TRBV9|many|TRBJ1-1
CASSGQVNTEAFF
TGTGCCAGCAGCGGACAGGTTAACACTGAAGCTTTCTTT
>.|TRBV12-3/TRBV12-4|many|TRBJ1-5
CASSQNRWGQPQHF
TGTGCCAGCAGCCAAAACAGGTGGGGTCAGCCCCAGCATTTT
>.|TRBV29-1|many|TRBJ1-1
CSVEESPGREAFF
TGCAGCGTTGAAGAAAGTCCAGGACGTGAAGCTTTCTTT
>.|TRBV5-8|few|TRBJ2-3
CASSLAEGQLKGTDTQYF
TGTGCCAGCAGCTTGGCCGAAGGGCAGTTAAAAGGGACAGATACGCAGTATTTT
>.|TRBV5-1|many|TRBJ2-7
CASSLFGVPYEQYF
TGCGCCAGCAGCTTGTTTGGGGTTCCCTACGAGCAGTACTTC
>.|TRBV12-3/TRBV12-4|many|TRBJ2-3
CASSLVLDTQYF
TGTGCCAGCAGTTTAGTCCTAGATACGCAGTATTTT
>.|TRBV7-9|many|TRBJ2-7
CASGPGTESYEQYF
TGTGCCAGCGGACCGGGAACCGAGTCCTACGAGCAGTACTTC
>.|TRBV12-3/TRBV12-4|few|TRBJ1-1
CASSLYVRQSDTEAFF
TGTGCCAGCAGTTTATATGTCCGGCAGAGCGACACTGAAGCTTTCTTT
>.|TRBV29-1|many|TRBJ2-7
CSVVRDSSYEQYF
TGCAGCGTGGTGAGGGACTCCTCCTACGAGCAGTACTTC
>.|TRBV4-1|many|TRBJ1-5
CASSQEGNPNQPQHF
TGCGCCAGCAGCCAAGAGGGTAATCCCAATCAGCCCCAGCATTTT
>TRBD2|TRBV2|many|TRBJ2-3
CASSEAPSGSVTDTQYF
TGTGCCAGCAGTGAAGCCCCTAGCGGGAGTGTCACAGATACGCAGTATTTT
>.|TRBV9|.|TRBJ1-5
CASSVDVNQPQHF
TGTGCCAGCAGCGTAGATGTTAATCAGCCCCAGCATTTT
>TRBD2|TRBV5-4|.|TRBJ2-7
CASSLRTSGNYEQYF
TGTGCCAGCAGCTTGAGGACTAGCGGGAACTACGAGCAGTACTTC
>.|TRBV7-9|many|TRBJ2-7
CASSPRTENHYEQYF
TGTGCCAGCAGCCCTAGGACCGAGAACCACTACGAGCAGTACTTC
>TRBD1|TRBV4-1|few|TRBJ2-2
CASSLRTGIGELFF
TGCGCCAGCAGCCTACGGACAGGGATCGGGGAGCTGTTTTTT
>TRBD2|TRBV20-1|few|TRBJ2-1
CSARDLAGGGEQFF
TGCAGTGCTAGAGATCTAGCGGGAGGGGGTGAGCAGTTCTTC
>.|TRBV29-1|many|TRBJ1-1
CSVVGRMNTEAFF
TGCAGCGTCGTAGGTCGGATGAACACTGAAGCTTTCTTT
>.|TRBV5-4|few|TRBJ2-7
CASSLASHSSSYEQYF
TGTGCCAGCAGCTTGGCGAGCCACAGTAGCTCCTACGAGCAGTACTTC
>TRBD1|TRBV30|many|TRBJ2-7
CAWRQRPGQTYEQYF
TGTGCCTGGAGGCAAAGACCGGGACAGACCTACGAGCAGTACTTC